The 32 T cell receptor beta chains given below trace back to one sample, sequenced in a study of T cells in Graves' hyperthyroidism and ophthalmopathy. Researchers amplified the TCR beta CDR3 regions from RNA transcripts. HTBI primers were employed in a first-round RT-PCR of the TCR CDR3. TCRdb re-called the multiplex PCR reads with MiXCR, one entry per CDR3 protein. Here the sample spans roughly 530,000 distinct CDR3 sequences, 15% to 20% being singletons. Sequencing was performed on blood. These TCRs come from a woman younger than 30 with Graves' ophthalmopathy.

This clonotype was picked up one time. A junction end diverges from the germline sequence, so it may reflect a read error. The chain links TRBV27 to TRBJ2-1; the match to TRBD2 covers 7 bases. Germline CDR1 reads MNHEY; CDR2 reads SMNVEV (reference sequence). This CDR3 is built from 16 residues. The CDR3 region has the DNA TGTGCTAGCAGTTCTCCGACTAGCTGGAGTGGAAATGAGCAGTTCTTC. This encodes CASSSPTSWSGNEQFF.

This clonotype was counted at least ten times. The chain employs TRBV3-1 and TRBJ1-1; no clear D. The germline gives CDR1 LGHDT, CDR2 YNNKEL (reference sequence). The V end lost 5 bases, the J end lost 2 bases, and 15 bases lay between the germline ends. This CDR3 spans 15 amino acids. As DNA, the CDR3 is TGTGCCAGCAGCGATTTTGACACCCCAAACACTGAAGCTTTCTTT. Its protein is CASSDFDTPNTEAFF.

This clonotype came up many times. This rearrangement joins TRBV6-4 to TRBJ2-3; 9 nucleotides line up with TRBD2. Germline trimming cut 0 bases from V and 3 bases from J; bases unmatched to any gene: 4. The CDR3 loop spans 16 amino acids. Germline lookup yields CDR1 MRHNA and CDR2 SNTAGT. The CDR3 DNA reads TGTGCCAGCAGTGACTCCGCGGGAGGGCCGACAGATACGCAGTATTTT. Protein sequence: CASSDSAGGPTDTQYF.

The chain is built from TRBV29-1 and TRBJ2-1; 7 bases agree with TRBD2. Germline CDR1 SQVTM, CDR2 ANQGSEA. The CDR3 contains 13 residues. The V gene end was trimmed by 2 bases and the J gene end by 4 bases; junction bases not matched to a gene: 2. Written as DNA, the CDR3 is TGCAGCGTTGAACTAGCGGATTACAATGAGCAGTTCTTC. Amino acids: CSVELADYNEQFF.

This clonotype has at least ten counts. V and J are TRBV11-2 and TRBJ2-5; D is unresolved. Trimming removed 4 bases from V and 2 bases from J, with 11 bases in between. CDR1 and CDR2 (germline): SGHAT, FQNNGV. This CDR3 has 14 amino acids. CDR3 in DNA: TGTGCCAGCAGCTCAGAGGTGCTGCAAGAGACCCAGTACTTC. It translates to CASSSEVLQETQYF.

The sample holds a few counts of this clonotype. The gene calls are TRBV20-1 and TRBJ2-7; D perhaps matches TRBD1 (6 bases). Germline V CDR1 and CDR2: DFQATT, SNEGSKA (reference sequence). V lost 5 bases and J 3 bases, leaving 17 bases between the germline ends. The CDR3 consists of 14 residues. The CDR3 nucleotides are TGCAGTGCTGTAGTCGGGACATGGATCTACGAGCAGTACTTC. Its translation: CSAVVGTWIYEQYF.

The chain joins TRBV7-9 to TRBJ2-7; D may be TRBD1 (6 bases). Germline V gives CDR1 SEHNR, CDR2 FQNEAQ (reference sequence). V was pared by 5 bases and J by 6 bases, with 20 bases between. CDR3 length: 15 amino acids. This CDR3 reads CASSRAQGSGTEQYF. CDR3 DNA: TGTGCCAGCAGCCGCGCACAGGGCTCGGGAACCGAGCAGTACTTC.

This clonotype came up many times. CDR3: CASSDATNYGYTF. In DNA, the CDR3 is TGTGCCAGCAGTGATGCTACTAACTATGGCTACACCTTC. The gene calls are TRBV2 and TRBJ1-2; D uncertain. This CDR3 has 13 residues. Germline CDR1 and CDR2: SNHLY and FYNNEI. V was shortened by 3 bases and J by 0 bases, with 5 bases between the two germline ends.

The genes are TRBV20-1 and TRBJ2-5, with 11 bases lining up with TRBD2. V dropped 5 bases and J dropped 5; count of bases not matched to a gene: 10. Germline CDR1 and CDR2: DFQATT and SNEGSKA (reference sequence). This CDR3 has 15 residues. The CDR3, as DNA: TGCAGTGCTCCAAATCTAGCGGGAGGAGGGGAGACCCAGTACTTC. Encoded protein: CSAPNLAGGGETQYF.

A few counts support this clonotype. V gene TRBV11-2 combines with J gene TRBJ2-1; 8 nucleotides align to TRBD1. Germline V CDR1 and CDR2: SGHAT, FQNNGV. The trim removed 5 bases at V and 6 bases at J, leaving 9 bases unmatched. This CDR3 comprises 15 residues. The CDR3 DNA reads TGTGCCAGCAGCCCGAACTCGGACAGGGTCAATGAGCAGTTCTTC. Its translation: CASSPNSDRVNEQFF. The full variable domain, completed using reference TRBV11-2 and TRBJ2-1, is EAGVAQSPRYKIIEKRQSVAFWCNPISGHATLYWYQQILGQGPKLLIQFQNNGVVDDSQLPKDRFSAERLKGVDSTLKIQPAKLEDSAVYLCASSPNSDRVNEQFFGPGTRLTVL.

This clonotype was recorded a few times. The CDR3 DNA is TGTGCCAGCAGTGAAGCCCACCTAGCCCCTACATGGACCCAGTACTTC. Translating it yields CASSEAHLAPTWTQYF. This chain connects TRBV6-1 to TRBJ2-5, with D perhaps TRBD2 (5 bases). Germline lookup yields CDR1 MNHNS and CDR2 SASEGT. V was trimmed by 0 bases and J by 7 bases, leaving 18 bases between them. The CDR3 length is 16 residues.

For the CDR3, the DNA is TGTGCCTGGAGATCCGGCAGGGTGGTCCGTGAAGCTTTCTTT. It yields the protein CAWRSGRVVREAFF. The chain joins TRBV30 to TRBJ1-1, with D perhaps matching TRBD1 (5 bases). The CDR3 sequence is 14 residues long. Trimming took 3 bases from V and 7 from J, leaving 18 bases between them. Germline lookup yields CDR1 GTSNPN and CDR2 SVGIG (reference sequence).

This clonotype has a handful of counts. V usage is TRBV6-1 and J usage is TRBJ2-1, with D hard to call. From germline, CDR1 is MNHNS and CDR2 SASEGT. V was trimmed by 1 base and J by 0 bases, leaving 7 bases between them. The CDR3 sequence is 15 residues long. The CDR3 sequence: CASSEVGSSYNEQFF. The CDR3 DNA is TGTGCCAGCAGTGAAGTAGGTAGCTCCTACAATGAGCAGTTCTTC.

A note on this clonotype: A read error may be the cause here, since a much bigger clone is one base away. This CDR3 is missing its conserved last phenylalanine or tryptophan, likely due to a read error. The chain joins TRBV5-1 to TRBJ2-7; TRBD2 matches 9 bases. Per germline, CDR1 SGHRS and CDR2 YFSETQ. The CDR3 runs 16 residues. The V gene end was trimmed by 2 bases and the J gene end by 2 bases; junction bases not matched to a gene: 8. The CDR3 coding sequence is TGCGCCAGCAGCTTAACGGCTAGCGGGACCACCTACGAGCAGTACCTC. Residues: CASSLTASGTTYEQYL.

The chain employs TRBV7-9 and TRBJ2-7; 14 bases agree with TRBD2. The CDR3 sequence is 16 residues long. After removal of 1 base from V and 7 bases from J, the junction contained 6 bases not matched to a gene. CDR1 is SEHNR and CDR2 is FQNEAQ in the germline V gene (reference sequence). The CDR3 region is CASSLGPGLAGVEQYF. The CDR3 nucleotides are TGTGCCAGCAGCTTAGGTCCGGGACTAGCGGGAGTTGAGCAGTACTTC.

Concerning this clonotype itself: This could be a read error, since a much larger clone is one nucleotide away. The CDR3 end shows no conserved phenylalanine or tryptophan, and so a read error is likely. V and J are TRBV6-2 or TRBV6-3 and TRBJ1-1; D possibly corresponds to TRBD1 (6 bases). The germline V and J ends were trimmed by 5 bases and 4 bases, with 11 bases remaining between them. CDR3 length: 13 amino acids. Germline values: CDR1 MNHEY, CDR2 SVGEGT. The CDR3 loop is CASSDRLGTEAFS. CDR3 nucleotides: TGTGCCAGCAGTGACAGGTTGGGCACTGAAGCTTTCTCT.

About this clonotype: A much bigger clone sits one base away, suggesting this may be a read error. This chain joins TRBV28 and TRBJ1-1, with TRBD1 as a possible D gene (6 bases). There are 16 residues in the CDR3. CDR1 is MDHEN and CDR2 is SYDVKM in the germline V gene. The CDR3 sequence is CASRQETGHLNTEDFF. CDR3 coding DNA: TGTGCCAGCAGGCAGGAGACGGGACACTTGAACACTGAAGATTTCTTT.

There are a few counts of this clonotype. The genes are TRBV28 and TRBJ1-2; TRBD1 is a possible D gene (5 bases). This CDR3 is built from 13 residues. CDR1 and CDR2 (germline): MDHEN, SYDVKM. The CDR3 loop is CPLSLARVSGYTF. CDR3 DNA: TGTCCACTAAGTTTGGCCAGGGTCTCTGGCTACACCTTC.

This clonotype was recorded many times. V gene TRBV20-1 combines with J gene TRBJ1-1; TRBD1 might be the D (5 bases). Germline V CDR1 and CDR2: DFQATT, SNEGSKA (reference sequence). The ends were cut back, 7 bases at V and 1 base at J, with 10 bases in the middle. The length of the CDR3 is 12 residues. In DNA, the CDR3 is TGCAGTGTCATGACAGAGAACACTGAAGCTTTCTTT. As protein: CSVMTENTEAFF.

The chain couples TRBV14 to TRBJ2-1; D perhaps matches TRBD1 (5 bases). The V end was cut by 2 bases, the J end by 6 bases, with 14 bases between. This CDR3 is 15 amino acids long. Per the germline V gene, CDR1 is SGHDN and CDR2 is FVKESK. DNA of the CDR3: TGTGCCAGCAGCCAAAGGTATCAGGGCCCCAATGAGCAGTTCTTC. Its translation is CASSQRYQGPNEQFF.

This clonotype has only a few counts. The CDR3 reads CASRRLAGEVGGDIQYF. For the CDR3, the DNA is TGTGCCAGCAGACGACTAGCGGGAGAAGTAGGAGGCGACATTCAGTACTTC. This chain uses TRBV27 with TRBJ2-4; TRBD2 aligns across 12 bases. Trimming took 6 bases from V and 8 from J; bases not matched to a gene: 14. Germline loops: CDR1 MNHEY, CDR2 SMNVEV (reference sequence). The CDR3 loop spans 17 amino acids.

This clonotype was seen repeatedly, ten times or more. The rearrangement links TRBV28 to TRBJ2-7; D is undetermined. CDR1 and CDR2 (germline): MDHEN, SYDVKM. Trimming pared 3 bases from V and 7 bases from J, leaving 10 bases between. The CDR3 sequence is 12 residues long. The CDR3 loop reads CASSLVVREQYF. The CDR3 DNA is TGTGCCAGCAGTTTGGTGGTTCGGGAGCAGTACTTC.

This clonotype was counted at least ten times. The chain employs TRBV5-1 and TRBJ2-1; 7 bases line up with TRBD2. Germline V gene data show CDR1 as SGHRS and CDR2 as YFSETQ. Trimming cost V 7 bases and J 5 bases; bases outside gene matches: 12. This CDR3 has 15 residues. The CDR3 loop is CASDDPASGHNEQFF. In DNA, the CDR3 is TGCGCCAGCGACGACCCAGCTAGCGGTCACAATGAGCAGTTCTTC. The full variable domain, with the rest looked up from reference TRBV5-1 and TRBJ2-1, is KAGVTQTPRYLIKTRGQQVTLSCSPISGHRSVSWYQQTPGQGLQFLFEYFSETQRNKGNFPGRFSGRQFSNSRSEMNVSTLELGDSALYLCASDDPASGHNEQFFGPGTRLTVL.

This clonotype was recorded at least ten times. V usage is TRBV6-6 and J usage is TRBJ2-3, with 8 bases that match TRBD2. Germline V CDR1 and CDR2: MNHNY, SVGAGI (reference sequence). Trimming at V came to 0 bases and at J to 4 bases, leaving 6 bases not matched to a gene. The CDR3 is 16 amino acids. The CDR3 nucleotides are TGTGCCAGCAGTTACTCGCCCGGGGGGGCCGCAGATACGCAGTATTTT. This sequence encodes CASSYSPGGAADTQYF.

This clonotype was detected ten times or more. The chain combines TRBV11-2 with TRBJ1-1, with no clear D. Germline CDR1 and CDR2: SGHAT and FQNNGV. The CDR3 consists of 16 residues. Trimming cost V 2 bases and J 4 bases, with 17 bases left between them. The CDR3 sequence: CASSLSGGLGSTEAFF. The CDR3, as DNA: TGTGCCAGCAGCTTATCTGGTGGACTCGGCTCCACTGAAGCTTTCTTT.

This clonotype was counted at least ten times. The chain couples TRBV7-8 to TRBJ1-1; D ambiguous. The V end lost 6 bases, the J end lost 5 bases, and 16 bases lay between the germline ends. There are 14 residues in the CDR3. Per the germline V gene, CDR1 is SGHVS and CDR2 is FQNEAQ. The chain's CDR3 is CASSYREGGTEAFF. The CDR3 DNA sequence: TGTGCCAGCAGTTATCGCGAGGGCGGAACTGAAGCTTTCTTT.

The sample holds a few counts of this clonotype. The chain recombines TRBV7-3 with TRBJ1-3; D gene ambiguous. The V end lost 1 base, the J end lost 3 bases, and 10 bases lay between the germline ends. This CDR3 is built from 15 residues. CDR1 and CDR2 (germline): SGHTA, FQGTGA. The CDR3 region has the DNA TGTGCCAGCAGCTTAAGTGGAGGCTATGGAAACACCATATATTTT. It codes for CASSLSGGYGNTIYF.

This clonotype came up many times. The chain carries TRBV7-9 and TRBJ2-3; no clear D. This CDR3 comprises 14 residues. Trimming left V 2 bases short and J 4 bases short, with 10 bases between. Per germline, CDR1 SEHNR and CDR2 FQNEAQ (reference sequence). CDR3 in DNA: TGTGCCAGCAGCTTAAATCAGCTTCCAGATACGCAGTATTTT. As protein: CASSLNQLPDTQYF. The full variable domain, with the rest looked up from reference TRBV7-9 and TRBJ2-3, is DTGVSQNPRHKITKRGQNVTFRCDPISEHNRLYWYRQTLGQGPEFLTYFQNEAQLEKSRLLSDRFSAERPKGSFSTLEIQRTEQGDSAMYLCASSLNQLPDTQYFGPGTRLTVL.

This clonotype has a count of ten or more. The V and J genes are TRBV11-2 and TRBJ2-3; 7 nucleotides agree with TRBD1. From germline, CDR1 is SGHAT and CDR2 FQNNGV. V lost 3 bases to trimming and J lost 3 bases; unmatched junction nucleotides: 9. This CDR3 has 16 amino acids. This CDR3 reads CASSFGQVTTTDTQYF. The CDR3 region has the DNA TGTGCCAGCAGCTTTGGACAGGTCACCACAACAGATACGCAGTATTTT.

This clonotype was seen a handful of times. The rearrangement joins TRBV20-1 to TRBJ1-1; 8 bases line up with TRBD1. The germline V gene encodes CDR1 DFQATT and CDR2 SNEGSKA (reference sequence). This CDR3 region has 15 residues. V gave up 0 bases and J gave up 5 bases; unmatched junction bases: 8. For the CDR3, the DNA is TGCAGTGCTAGAGATTCTAACAGGGGGGGTACTGAAGCTTTCTTT. This sequence encodes CSARDSNRGGTEAFF.

Worth noting for this clonotype: This may come from a read error, since a much larger clone is one base off. The gene calls are TRBV20-1 and TRBJ2-3; D might be TRBD1 (5 bases). The CDR3 has 10 residues. CDR1 and CDR2 (germline): DFQATT, SNEGSKA (reference sequence). For the CDR3, the DNA is TGCAGTGCCTACACAGGTACGCAGTATTTT. Translating gives CSAYTGTQYF.

This clonotype was found many times. The chain is built from TRBV6-1 and TRBJ1-2; 9 nucleotides match TRBD1. In germline, CDR1 is MNHNS, CDR2 SASEGT. This CDR3 contains 12 residues. The V and J ends lost 5 bases and 8 bases, in that order; junction bases with no gene match: 3. In DNA form, the CDR3 reads TGTGCCAGCAGTTACGGGACAGGGGGCTACACCTTC. The encoded protein is CASSYGTGGYTF.